These 12 T cell receptor beta chains were sequenced from one sample in a study of CD8+CD57+ T cells in acquired aplastic anemia. Sequenced patients had shown CD8+CD57+ cell expansion by flow cytometry. TCR beta VDJ and CDR3 profiling used genomic DNA as template. Each CDR3 protein is one row after TCRdb ran MiXCR on the reads. This sample has hundreds of thousands of distinct CDR3 sequences; around a third occur once, and the top ten carry roughly 0.8%. The sample taken for sequencing was sorted CD4+, CD8+, or CD8+CD57+ T cells (not recorded which) from PBMCs. Source of these receptors: a human donor with aplastic anemia.

This clonotype has only one observation. The chain recombines TRBV20-1 with TRBJ1-1; perhaps TRBD1 as D (6 bases). Germline loops: CDR1 DFQATT, CDR2 SNEGSKA (reference sequence). CDR3 size: 13 residues. V was trimmed by 6 bases and J by 3 bases, leaving 14 bases between them. The DNA of the CDR3 is TGCAGTGCCGGGACGGGGGCTTACACTGAAGCTTTCTTT. It is translated as CSAGTGAYTEAFF.

In DNA form, the CDR3 reads TGTGCCACCACTGAGTTCGGAGGCTACACCTTC. Its translation: CATTEFGGYTF. V usage is TRBV10-3 and J usage is TRBJ1-2; D is undetermined. This CDR3 has 11 amino acids. In germline, CDR1 is ENHRY, CDR2 SYGVKD. The V end lost 10 bases, the J end lost 8 bases, and 14 bases lay between the germline ends.

Turning to this clonotype: It may be a read error: a sequence one base away is much more abundant. The genes are TRBV7-6 and TRBJ2-7, with TRBD2 as a possible D gene (5 bases). Germline V gene data show CDR1 as SGHVS and CDR2 as FNYEAQ. Trimming left V 1 base short and J 3 bases short, with 16 bases between. This CDR3 is built from 16 residues. This CDR3 is CASSLVPAAESYEQYF. In DNA, the CDR3 is TGTGCCAGCAGCTTAGTTCCTGCAGCGGAGAGCTACGAGCAGTACTTC.

The chain joins TRBV7-9 to TRBJ2-3; D is uncertain. The germline V gene encodes CDR1 SEHNR and CDR2 FQNEAQ (reference sequence). V gave up 5 bases and J gave up 6 bases, with 9 bases separating them. This CDR3 spans 12 amino acids. Here the CDR3 reads CASSQQEDTQYF. The CDR3 DNA follows: TGTGCCAGCAGCCAGCAGGAGGATACGCAGTATTTT. The whole variable domain, filled in from reference TRBV7-9 and TRBJ2-3, reads DTGVSQNPRHKITKRGQNVTFRCDPISEHNRLYWYRQTLGQGPEFLTYFQNEAQLEKSRLLSDRFSAERPKGSFSTLEIQRTEQGDSAMYLCASSQQEDTQYFGPGTRLTVL.

This clonotype came up many times. The V gene is TRBV15, the J gene TRBJ2-7, with 8 bases matching TRBD2. The CDR3 contains 16 residues. CDR1 LNHNV and CDR2 YYDKDF come from the germline V gene (reference sequence). V shed 0 bases and J 2 bases; nucleotides not matched to a gene: 6. The DNA for the CDR3 is TGTGCCACCAGCAGAGATACGACTAGCGCGACCTACGAGCAGTACTTC. Protein sequence: CATSRDTTSATYEQYF.

V is TRBV9 and J is TRBJ2-2, with 8 bases fitting TRBD1. With 4 bases clipped from V and 2 bases from J, the junction kept 7 bases outside the gene matches. Germline CDR1 reads SGDLS; CDR2 reads YYNGEE. The CDR3 consists of 16 residues. The CDR3 sequence is CASSPIGQGNTGELFF. The CDR3 DNA reads as TGTGCCAGCAGCCCCATCGGACAGGGCAACACCGGGGAGCTGTTTTTT.

The J gene is TRBJ2-2, the V gene TRBV29-1, with 12 bases aligning to TRBD2. This CDR3 is 16 amino acids long. CDR1 and CDR2 from the germline V gene are SQVTM and ANQGSEA. Trimming took 1 base from V and 5 from J; bases not matched to a gene: 5. CDR3 DNA sequence: TGCAGCGTTGAAGTACTAGCGGGAGGAGTAACCGGGGAGCTGTTTTTT. As protein: CSVEVLAGGVTGELFF.

This clonotype was detected many times. The genes are TRBV20-1 and TRBJ1-2; D may be TRBD1 (6 bases). The germline gives CDR1 DFQATT, CDR2 SNEGSKA (reference sequence). This CDR3 has 13 residues. The V end was cut by 5 bases, the J end by 4 bases, with 14 bases between. The CDR3 nucleotides read TGCAGTGCTCGAACAAAGACAGGCTATGGCTACACCTTC. It codes for CSARTKTGYGYTF.

This clonotype showed up many times. The chain links TRBV7-2 to TRBJ1-1; unclear D gene. The CDR3 consists of 13 residues. V lost 2 bases and J 1 base, leaving 5 bases between the germline ends. Germline assignment: CDR1 SGHTA and CDR2 FQGNSA. The CDR3, as DNA: TGTGCCAGCAGCTTATATCCGAACACTGAAGCTTTCTTT. The encoded protein is CASSLYPNTEAFF.

The rearrangement links TRBV5-5 to TRBJ2-3; D gene uncertain. The CDR3 extends over 15 amino acids. Germline V lookup: CDR1 SGHKS, CDR2 YYEKEE (reference sequence). The V and J ends lost 6 bases and 4 bases respectively, with 18 bases between them. The CDR3 coding sequence is TGTGCCAGCAACCCCCCCCATTCAGCCCCAGATACGCAGTATTTT. Translated: CASNPPHSAPDTQYF.

This clonotype was observed a handful of times. The genes are TRBV5-1 and TRBJ2-1, with D perhaps TRBD2 (6 bases). V gave up 0 bases and J gave up 2 bases, with 9 bases separating them. In germline, CDR1 is SGHRS, CDR2 YFSETQ. This CDR3 is built from 15 residues. CDR3 DNA: TGCGCCAGCAGCTTGGCGGGAGTTCCCTACAATGAGCAGTTCTTC. Protein product: CASSLAGVPYNEQFF.

This clonotype has just one count. This chain joins TRBV29-1 and TRBJ2-1; TRBD2 matches 16 bases. The V and J ends lost 5 bases and 3 bases, in that order; junction bases with no gene match: 13. Per the germline V gene, CDR1 is SQVTM and CDR2 is ANQGSEA. The CDR3 runs to 19 residues. The CDR3 sequence is CSVPLRGLAGGPVYNEQFF. CDR3 nucleotide sequence: TGCAGCGTTCCGCTAAGGGGACTAGCGGGGGGGCCTGTCTACAATGAGCAGTTCTTC.